This record looks at one T cell receptor (beta chain) sequence and its context. Antigen: not known. Construction of TCR beta libraries relied on iRepertoire HTBI primers and on Arm-PCR targeting CDR3 regions. TCRdb used MiXCR to reprocess the multiplex PCR reads, holding one entry per CDR3 protein. The data show approximately 400,000 distinct CDR3 sequences, roughly 25% seen once. This sample was included in a study of regulatory T cells in long-lasting Graves disease. Sample time point: persistent/refractory GD, antithyroid drugs over 5 years with positive TRAb. PBMC RNA was the source of the TCR library. The CDR3 totals 15 residues. CDR1 and CDR2 from the germline V gene are DFQATT and SNEGSKA (reference sequence). Trimming at V came to 1 base and at J to 0 bases, leaving 5 bases not matched to a gene. Study-wide results and caveats: New patients shared around 920 public clonotypes, fewer than the approximately 2,500 shared by persistent patients.

Source: peripheral blood mononuclear cells (PBMCs), taken when the disease was refractory, from a patient treated with antithyroid drugs. The TCR originated in a woman in her forties with Graves disease. V is TRBV20-1 and J is TRBJ2-5, with 7 bases identical to TRBD1. The CDR3 nucleotides are TGCAGTGCTAGAGTCACAGGGGATTACCAAGAGACCCAGTACTTC. It encodes CSARVTGDYQETQYF.